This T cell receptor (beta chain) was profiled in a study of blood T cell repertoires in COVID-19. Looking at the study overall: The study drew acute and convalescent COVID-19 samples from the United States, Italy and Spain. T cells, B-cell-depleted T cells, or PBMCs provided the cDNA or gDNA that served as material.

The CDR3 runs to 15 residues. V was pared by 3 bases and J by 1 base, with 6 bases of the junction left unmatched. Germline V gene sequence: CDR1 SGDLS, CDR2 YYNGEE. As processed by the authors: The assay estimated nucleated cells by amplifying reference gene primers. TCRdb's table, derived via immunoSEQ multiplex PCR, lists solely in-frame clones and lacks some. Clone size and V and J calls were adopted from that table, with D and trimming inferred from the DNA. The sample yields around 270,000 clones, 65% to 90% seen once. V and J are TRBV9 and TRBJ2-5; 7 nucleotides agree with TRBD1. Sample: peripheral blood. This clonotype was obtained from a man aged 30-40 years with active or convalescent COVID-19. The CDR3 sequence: CASSAGRQGQETQYF. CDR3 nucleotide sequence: TGTGCCAGCAGCGCCGGTCGACAGGGCCAAGAGACCCAGTACTTC. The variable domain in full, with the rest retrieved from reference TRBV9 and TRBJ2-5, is DSGVTQTPKHLITATGQRVTLRCSPRSGDLSVYWYQQSLDQGLQFLIQYYNGEERAKGNILERFSAQQFPDLHSELNLSSLELGDSALYFCASSAGRQGQETQYFGPGTRLLVL.